This TCR beta chain was captured in a study of T cell responses to AZD1222 COVID-19 vaccine. Findings of the study overall: Baseline antibody screening turned up just six or seven seropositive AZD1222 recipients. Nearly half of spike-specific TCRs reportedly target variant regions that are unmutated in the B.1.351 and B.1.1.7 variants. A rise in Spike-specific TCR breadth and depth followed two AZD1222 doses.

As concerns this clone: Its antigen is as yet unknown.

Trimming took 7 bases from V and 4 from J, leaving 12 bases between them. CDR3 length equals 13 residues. In germline, CDR1 is LGHNT, CDR2 FRNRAP. Only in-frame clones appear in the TCRdb table, and some are missing; sequencing was by immunoSEQ multiplex PCR. The profile shows over 95,000 clones, approximately 90% of them singletons. This receptor was taken from an adult in good health. The sample in question was peripheral blood, obtained on day 0 of AZD1222 vaccination. The chain employs TRBV12-5 and TRBJ2-3; maybe TRBD2 (5 bases). The CDR3 spells CASVYELADTQYF. CDR3 nucleotide sequence: TGTGCTAGTGTTTACGAACTAGCAGATACGCAGTATTTT. Drawing the rest from reference TRBV12-5 and TRBJ2-3, the complete variable domain is DARVTQTPRHKVTEMGQEVTMRCQPILGHNTVFWYRQTMMQGLELLAYFRNRAPLDDSGMPKDRFSAEMPDATLATLKIQPSEPRDSAVYFCASVYELADTQYFGPGTRLTVL.